This T cell receptor (beta chain) was sequenced in a study of blood T cell repertoires in COVID-19. Overall study context: COVID-19 samples from acute and convalescent phases originated in the United States, Italy and Spain. T cells, B-cell-depleted T cells, or PBMCs supplied cDNA or gDNA.

The CDR3 has 15 amino acids. J lost 1 base, V lost 1 base, and 2 bases had no gene match. Germline CDR1 reads LGHNA; CDR2 reads YNFKEQ. Only in-frame clones appear in the TCRdb table, and some are missing; sequencing was by immunoSEQ multiplex PCR. The sample yields roughly 230,000 clones, around 83% seen once. Sequencing was carried out using peripheral blood. The V call is TRBV4-2, the J call TRBJ2-7; TRBD1 agrees at 9 bases. The origin of this receptor is a middle-aged man with acute or convalescent COVID-19. In nucleotides, the CDR3 is TGTGCCAGCAGCCAAGGAGGGACAGGGTCCTACGAGCAGTACTTC. It codes for CASSQGGTGSYEQYF.